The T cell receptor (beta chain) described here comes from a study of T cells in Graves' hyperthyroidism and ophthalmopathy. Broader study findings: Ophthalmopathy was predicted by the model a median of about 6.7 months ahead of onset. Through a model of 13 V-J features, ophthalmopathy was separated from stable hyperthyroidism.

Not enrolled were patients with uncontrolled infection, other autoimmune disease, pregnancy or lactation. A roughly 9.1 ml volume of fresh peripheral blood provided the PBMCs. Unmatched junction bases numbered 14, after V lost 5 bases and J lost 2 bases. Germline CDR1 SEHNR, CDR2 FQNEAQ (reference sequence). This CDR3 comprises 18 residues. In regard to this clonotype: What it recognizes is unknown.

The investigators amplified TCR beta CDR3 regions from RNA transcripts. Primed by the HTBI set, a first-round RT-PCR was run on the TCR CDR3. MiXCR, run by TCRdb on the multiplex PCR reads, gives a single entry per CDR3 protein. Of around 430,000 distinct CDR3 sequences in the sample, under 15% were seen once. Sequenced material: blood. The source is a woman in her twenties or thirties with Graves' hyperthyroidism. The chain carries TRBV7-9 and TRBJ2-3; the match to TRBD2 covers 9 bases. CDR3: CASSQTNPAGGYTDTQYF. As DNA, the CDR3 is TGTGCCAGCAGCCAAACAAACCCCGCGGGAGGGTACACAGATACGCAGTATTTT.